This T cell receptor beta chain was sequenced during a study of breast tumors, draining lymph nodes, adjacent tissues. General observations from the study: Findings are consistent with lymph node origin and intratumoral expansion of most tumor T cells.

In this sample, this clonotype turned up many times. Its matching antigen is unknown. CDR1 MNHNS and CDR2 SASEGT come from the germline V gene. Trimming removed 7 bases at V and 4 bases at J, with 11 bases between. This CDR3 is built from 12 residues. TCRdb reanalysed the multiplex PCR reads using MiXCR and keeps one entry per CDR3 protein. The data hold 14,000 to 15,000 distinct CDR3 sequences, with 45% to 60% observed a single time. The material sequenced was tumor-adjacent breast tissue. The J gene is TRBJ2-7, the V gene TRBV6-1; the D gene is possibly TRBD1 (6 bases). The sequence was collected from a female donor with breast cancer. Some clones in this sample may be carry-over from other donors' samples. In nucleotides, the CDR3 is TGTGCCAGCACCGCAAGGGGGTACGAGCAGTACTTC. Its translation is CASTARGYEQYF.